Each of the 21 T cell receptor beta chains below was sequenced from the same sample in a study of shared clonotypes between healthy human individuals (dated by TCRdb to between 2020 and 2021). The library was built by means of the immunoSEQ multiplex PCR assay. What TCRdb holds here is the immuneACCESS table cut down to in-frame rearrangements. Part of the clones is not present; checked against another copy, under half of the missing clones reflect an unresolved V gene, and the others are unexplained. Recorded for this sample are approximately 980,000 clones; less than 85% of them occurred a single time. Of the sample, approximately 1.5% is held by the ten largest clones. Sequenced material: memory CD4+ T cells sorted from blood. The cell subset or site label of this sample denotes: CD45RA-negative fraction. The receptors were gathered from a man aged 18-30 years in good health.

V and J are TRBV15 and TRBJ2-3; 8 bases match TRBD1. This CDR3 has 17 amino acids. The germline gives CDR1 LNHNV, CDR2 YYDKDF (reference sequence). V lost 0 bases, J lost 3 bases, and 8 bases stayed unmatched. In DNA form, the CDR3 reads TGTGCCACCAGCAGAGAGCCGGACAGGGTGATGACAGATACGCAGTATTTT. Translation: CATSREPDRVMTDTQYF. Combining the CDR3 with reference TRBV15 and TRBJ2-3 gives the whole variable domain DAMVIQNPRYQVTQFGKPVTLSCSQTLNHNVMYWYQQKSSQAPKLLFHYYDKDFNNEADTPDNFQSRRPNTSFCFLDIRSPGLGDTAMYLCATSREPDRVMTDTQYFGPGTRLTVL.

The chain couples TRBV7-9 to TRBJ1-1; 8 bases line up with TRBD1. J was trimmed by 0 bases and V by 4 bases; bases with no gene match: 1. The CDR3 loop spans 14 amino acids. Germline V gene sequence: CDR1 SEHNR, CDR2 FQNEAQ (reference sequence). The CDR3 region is CASSSGQVNTEAFF. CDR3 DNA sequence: TGTGCCAGCAGCTCGGGACAGGTGAACACTGAAGCTTTCTTT.

The CDR3 bases are TGTGCCAGCAGCTTAAATTTTGGGGGCGAGCAGTACTTC. Translated, it gives CASSLNFGGEQYF. The rearrangement links TRBV7-6 to TRBJ2-7; D is possibly TRBD1 or TRBD2 (5 bases each). Germline CDR1 reads SGHVS; CDR2 reads FNYEAQ. The V end was cut by 2 bases, the J end by 6 bases, with 11 bases between. The CDR3 is 13 residues long.

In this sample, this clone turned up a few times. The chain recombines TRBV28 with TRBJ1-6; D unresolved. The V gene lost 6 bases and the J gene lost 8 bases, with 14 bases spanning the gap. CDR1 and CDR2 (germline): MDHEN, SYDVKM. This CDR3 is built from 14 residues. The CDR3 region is CASSSAYLHSPLHF. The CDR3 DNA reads TGTGCCAGCAGCTCTGCTTATTTACATTCACCCCTCCACTTT.

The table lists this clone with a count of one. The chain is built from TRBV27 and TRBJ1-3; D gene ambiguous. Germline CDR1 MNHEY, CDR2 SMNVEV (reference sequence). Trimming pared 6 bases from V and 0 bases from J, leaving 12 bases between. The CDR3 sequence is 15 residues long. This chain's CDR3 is CASSSRFSSGNTIYF. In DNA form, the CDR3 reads TGTGCCAGCAGCTCCCGGTTCAGCTCTGGAAACACCATATATTTT.

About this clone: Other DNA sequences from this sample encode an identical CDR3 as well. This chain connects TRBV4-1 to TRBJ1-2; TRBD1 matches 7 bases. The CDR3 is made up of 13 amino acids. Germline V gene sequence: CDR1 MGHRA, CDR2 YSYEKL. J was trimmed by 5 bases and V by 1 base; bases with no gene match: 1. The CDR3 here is CASSQGTGYGYTF. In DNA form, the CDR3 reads TGCGCCAGCAGCCAAGGGACAGGTTATGGCTACACCTTC.

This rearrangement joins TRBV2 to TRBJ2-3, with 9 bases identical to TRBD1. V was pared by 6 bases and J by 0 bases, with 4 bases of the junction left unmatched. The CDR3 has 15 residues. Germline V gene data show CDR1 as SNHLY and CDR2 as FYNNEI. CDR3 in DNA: TGTGCCAGCAGGGGGGACAGGGCCAGCACAGATACGCAGTATTTT. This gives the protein CASRGDRASTDTQYF.

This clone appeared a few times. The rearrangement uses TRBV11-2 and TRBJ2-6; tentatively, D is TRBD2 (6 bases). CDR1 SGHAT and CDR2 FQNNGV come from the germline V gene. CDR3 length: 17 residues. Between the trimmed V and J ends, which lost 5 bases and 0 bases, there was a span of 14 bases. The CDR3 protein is CASSGGAGLSGANVLTF. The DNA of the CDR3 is TGTGCCAGCAGCGGGGGAGCGGGCCTCTCTGGGGCCAACGTCCTGACTTTC.

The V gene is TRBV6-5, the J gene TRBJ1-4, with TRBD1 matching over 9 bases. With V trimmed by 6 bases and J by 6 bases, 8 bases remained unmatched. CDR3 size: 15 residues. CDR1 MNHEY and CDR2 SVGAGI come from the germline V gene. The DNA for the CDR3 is TGTGCCAGCAGCACAACCGGGACAGGGTATGAAAAACTGTTTTTT. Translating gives CASSTTGTGYEKLFF.

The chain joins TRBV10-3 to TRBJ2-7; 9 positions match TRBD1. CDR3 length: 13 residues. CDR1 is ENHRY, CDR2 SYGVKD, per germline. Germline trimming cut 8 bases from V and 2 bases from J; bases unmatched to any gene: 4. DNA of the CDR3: TGTGCCATCCAGGACAGGGGCACCTACGAGCAGTACTTC. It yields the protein CAIQDRGTYEQYF.

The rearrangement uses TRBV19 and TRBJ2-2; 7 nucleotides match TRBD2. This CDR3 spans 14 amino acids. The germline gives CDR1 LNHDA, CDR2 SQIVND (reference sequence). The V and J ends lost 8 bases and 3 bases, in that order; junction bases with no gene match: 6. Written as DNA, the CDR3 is TGTGCCAGTGGGGAGGGACTTTACACCGGGGAGCTGTTTTTT. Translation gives CASGEGLYTGELFF. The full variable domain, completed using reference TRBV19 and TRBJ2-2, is DGGITQSPKYLFRKEGQNVTLSCEQNLNHDAMYWYRQDPGQGLRLIYYSQIVNDFQKGDIAEGYSVSREKKESFPLTVTSAQKNPTAFYLCASGEGLYTGELFFGEGSRLTVL.

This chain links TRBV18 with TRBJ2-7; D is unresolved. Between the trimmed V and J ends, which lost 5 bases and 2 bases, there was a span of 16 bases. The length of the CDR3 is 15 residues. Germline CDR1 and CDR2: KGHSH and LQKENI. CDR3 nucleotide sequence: TGTGCCAGCTCAGATTACGTAGGACGGACCTACGAGCAGTACTTC. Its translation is CASSDYVGRTYEQYF.

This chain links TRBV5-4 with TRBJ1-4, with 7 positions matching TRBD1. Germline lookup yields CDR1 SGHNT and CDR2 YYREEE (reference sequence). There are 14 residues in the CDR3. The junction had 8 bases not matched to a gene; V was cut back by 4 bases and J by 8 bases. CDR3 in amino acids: CASSPDRVREKLFF. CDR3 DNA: TGTGCCAGCAGCCCAGACAGGGTACGGGAAAAACTGTTTTTT. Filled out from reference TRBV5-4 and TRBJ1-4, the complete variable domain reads ETGVTQSPTHLIKTRGQQVTLRCSSQSGHNTVSWYQQALGQGPQFIFQYYREEENGRGNFPPRFSGLQFPNYSSELNVNALELDDSALYLCASSPDRVREKLFFGSGTQLSVL.

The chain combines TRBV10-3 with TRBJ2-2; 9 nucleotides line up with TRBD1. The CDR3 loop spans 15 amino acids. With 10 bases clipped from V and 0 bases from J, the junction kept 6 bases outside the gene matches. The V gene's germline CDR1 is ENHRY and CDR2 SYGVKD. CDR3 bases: TGTGCCACCCGGGACAGGGCTGCGAACACCGGGGAGCTGTTTTTT. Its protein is CATRDRAANTGELFF.

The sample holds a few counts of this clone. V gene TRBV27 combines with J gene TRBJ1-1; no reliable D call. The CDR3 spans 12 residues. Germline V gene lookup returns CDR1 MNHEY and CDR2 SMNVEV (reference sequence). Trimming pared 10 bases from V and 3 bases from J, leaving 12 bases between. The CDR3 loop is CANQRADTEAFF. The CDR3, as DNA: TGTGCCAACCAACGAGCGGACACTGAAGCTTTCTTT.

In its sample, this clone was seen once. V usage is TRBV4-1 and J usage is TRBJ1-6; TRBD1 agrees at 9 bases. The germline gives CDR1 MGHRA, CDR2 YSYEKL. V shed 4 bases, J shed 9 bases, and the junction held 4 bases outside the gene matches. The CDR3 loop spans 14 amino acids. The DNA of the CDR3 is TGCGCCAGCAGCCTTAGGGACAGGGCTTCACCCCTCCACTTT. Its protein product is CASSLRDRASPLHF.

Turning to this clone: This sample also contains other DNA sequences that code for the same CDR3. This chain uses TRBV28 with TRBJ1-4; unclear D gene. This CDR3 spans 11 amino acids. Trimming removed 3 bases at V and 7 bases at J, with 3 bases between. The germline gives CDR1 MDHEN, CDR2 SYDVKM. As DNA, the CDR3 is TGTGCCAGCAGTTTGGGTGAAAAACTGTTTTTT. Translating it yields CASSLGEKLFF.

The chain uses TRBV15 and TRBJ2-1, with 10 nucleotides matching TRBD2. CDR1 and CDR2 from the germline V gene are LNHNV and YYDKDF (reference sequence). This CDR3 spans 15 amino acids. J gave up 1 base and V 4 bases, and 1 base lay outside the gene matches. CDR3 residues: CATSIAGGSYNEQFF. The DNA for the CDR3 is TGTGCCACCAGCATAGCGGGAGGTTCCTACAATGAGCAGTTCTTC.

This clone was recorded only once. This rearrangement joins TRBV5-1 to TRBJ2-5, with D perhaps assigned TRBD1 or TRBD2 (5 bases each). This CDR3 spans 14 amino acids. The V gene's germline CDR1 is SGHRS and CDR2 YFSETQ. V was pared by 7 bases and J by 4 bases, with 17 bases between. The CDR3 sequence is CASGAGTSAETQYF. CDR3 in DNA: TGCGCCAGCGGAGCCGGGACGTCCGCAGAGACCCAGTACTTC.

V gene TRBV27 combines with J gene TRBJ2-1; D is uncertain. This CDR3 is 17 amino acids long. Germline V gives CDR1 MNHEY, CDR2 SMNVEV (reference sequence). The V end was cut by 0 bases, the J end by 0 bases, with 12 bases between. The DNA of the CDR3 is TGTGCCAGCAGTTTATCGTACAGACAAACCTCCTACAATGAGCAGTTCTTC. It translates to CASSLSYRQTSYNEQFF.

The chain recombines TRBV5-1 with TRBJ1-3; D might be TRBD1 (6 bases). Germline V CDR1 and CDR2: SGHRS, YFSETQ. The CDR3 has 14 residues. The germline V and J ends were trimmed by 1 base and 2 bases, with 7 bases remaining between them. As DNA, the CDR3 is TGCGCCAGCAGCTTGACAGGGCCTGGAAACACCATATATTTT. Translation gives CASSLTGPGNTIYF.